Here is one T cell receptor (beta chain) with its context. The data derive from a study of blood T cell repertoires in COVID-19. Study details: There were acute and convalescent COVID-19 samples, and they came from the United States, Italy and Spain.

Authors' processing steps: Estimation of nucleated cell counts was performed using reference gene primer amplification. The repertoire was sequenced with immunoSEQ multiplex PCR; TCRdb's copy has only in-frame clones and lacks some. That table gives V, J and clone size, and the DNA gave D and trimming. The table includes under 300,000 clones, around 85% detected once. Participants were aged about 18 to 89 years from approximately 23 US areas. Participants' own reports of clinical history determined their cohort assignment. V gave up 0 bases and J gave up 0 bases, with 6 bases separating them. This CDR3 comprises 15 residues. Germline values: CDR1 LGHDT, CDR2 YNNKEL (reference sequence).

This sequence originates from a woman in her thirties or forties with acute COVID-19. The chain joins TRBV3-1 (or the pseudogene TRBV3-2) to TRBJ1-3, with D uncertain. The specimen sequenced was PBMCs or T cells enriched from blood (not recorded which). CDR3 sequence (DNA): TGTGCCAGCAGCCAAGATAGTACCTCTGGAAACACCATATATTTT. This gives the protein CASSQDSTSGNTIYF.